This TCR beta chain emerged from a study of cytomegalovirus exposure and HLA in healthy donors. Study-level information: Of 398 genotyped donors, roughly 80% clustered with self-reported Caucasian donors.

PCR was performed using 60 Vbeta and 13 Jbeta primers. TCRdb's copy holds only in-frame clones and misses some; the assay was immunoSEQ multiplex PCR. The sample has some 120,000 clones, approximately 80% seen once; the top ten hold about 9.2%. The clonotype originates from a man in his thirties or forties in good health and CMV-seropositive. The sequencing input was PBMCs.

The CDR3, as DNA: TGCGCCAGCAATCCAGGGGGCGAGGCCTTTGGAGCTTTCTTT. Residues: CASNPGGEAFGAFF. The chain is built from TRBV4-1 and TRBJ1-1; 8 nucleotides agree with TRBD1. The CDR3 is 14 residues long. Germline lookup yields CDR1 MGHRA and CDR2 YSYEKL. V shed 7 bases, J shed 10 bases, and the junction held 14 bases outside the gene matches.